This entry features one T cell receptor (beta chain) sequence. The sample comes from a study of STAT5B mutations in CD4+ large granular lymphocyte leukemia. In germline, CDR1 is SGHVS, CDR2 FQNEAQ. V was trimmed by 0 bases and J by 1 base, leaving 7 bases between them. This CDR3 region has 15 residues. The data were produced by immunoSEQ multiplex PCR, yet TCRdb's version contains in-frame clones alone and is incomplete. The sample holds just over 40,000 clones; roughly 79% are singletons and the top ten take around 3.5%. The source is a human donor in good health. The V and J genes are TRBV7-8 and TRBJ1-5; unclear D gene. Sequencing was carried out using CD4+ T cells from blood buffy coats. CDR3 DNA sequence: TGTGCCAGCAGCTTAGCCCATTTAAGCAATCAGCCCCAGCATTTT. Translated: CASSLAHLSNQPQHF.